The text below deals with one TCR beta chain. The antigen remains unidentified. Trimming left V 4 bases short and J 4 bases short, with 14 bases between. Germline CDR1 SGHDT, CDR2 YYEEEE. This CDR3 is built from 14 residues. The data were taken from a study of early T cells in non-severe SARS-CoV-2 infection. Study summary: Alpha and beta chains were unpaired, from unsorted whole-blood bulk RNA. The study's findings and limits: Clonotype matching in VDJdb favored anti-spike CD8 responses and did not capture private and CD4 specificities.

Individual cDNA molecules received unique molecular identifiers. A single record per CDR3 protein comes from TCRdb applying MiXCR to the 5' RACE reads. In the table there are fewer than 70,000 distinct CDR3 sequences, over 3.5% of which are singletons. The V and J genes are TRBV5-6 and TRBJ1-2; D is perhaps TRBD1 (6 bases). The clonotype comes from an adult who was a healthcare worker with PCR-confirmed SARS-CoV-2 infection or an uninfected control (not recorded which). The donor label of this sample is uncertain. This material consisted of whole blood, taken at baseline. This CDR3 reads CASSNGQTVYGYTF. The CDR3 DNA sequence: TGTGCCAGCAGCAACGGACAGACAGTCTATGGCTACACCTTC.